Below are 8 T cell receptor beta chains sequenced from a single sample in a study of blood T cell repertoires in COVID-19. Sequencing was performed with immunoSEQ multiplex PCR; in TCRdb, only in-frame clones are kept and a portion is missing. The repertoire has 380,000 or so clones, more than 80% of them found once; the top ten carry about 1.2%. The sequenced material came from peripheral blood. The receptor source for this set is a man aged 40-50 years with acute or convalescent COVID-19.

This sequence joins TRBV9 and TRBJ2-1, with D possibly matching TRBD1 (6 bases). The germline gives CDR1 SGDLS, CDR2 YYNGEE. This CDR3 spans 14 amino acids. V lost 0 bases, J lost 13 bases, and 17 bases lay in between. In DNA, the CDR3 is TGTGCCAGCAGCGTAGGGGGACACCAAACTTTCCAGTTCTTC. The encoded protein is CASSVGGHQTFQFF.

The genes are TRBV13 and TRBJ2-1, with a possible D match to TRBD1 (5 bases). The CDR3 has 14 residues. CDR1 is PRHDT, CDR2 FYEKMQ, per germline (reference sequence). V shed 4 bases and J shed 9 bases, with 16 bases lying between them. DNA of the CDR3: TGTGCCAGCAGCTCTCACGACCGGACACCTGAGCAGTTCTTC. Translated, it gives CASSSHDRTPEQFF.

The chain has TRBV7-6 and TRBJ2-7; 9 bases fit TRBD2. This CDR3 contains 17 residues. The V and J ends lost 5 bases and 0 bases, in that order; junction bases with no gene match: 11. The V gene's germline CDR1 is SGHVS and CDR2 FNYEAQ. For the CDR3, the DNA is TGTGCCAGCAGCCCAGTAATGAGCGGGGGGCCCTCCTACGAGCAGTACTTC. This translates into CASSPVMSGGPSYEQYF.

This chain joins TRBV6-5 and TRBJ1-3; TRBD1 is a possible D gene (5 bases). With 4 bases removed from V and 0 bases from J, the gap between germline ends came to 10 bases. Per the germline V gene, CDR1 is MNHEY and CDR2 is SVGAGI. The CDR3 is 15 amino acids. For the CDR3, the DNA is TGTGCCAGCAGTTGGGCAGGGAACTCTGGAAACACCATATATTTT. Translating it yields CASSWAGNSGNTIYF.

The chain combines TRBV30 with TRBJ1-4, with D perhaps matching TRBD1 (6 bases). The V gene lost 1 base and the J gene lost 4 bases, with 10 bases spanning the gap. CDR1 GTSNPN and CDR2 SVGIG come from the germline V gene (reference sequence). This CDR3 region has 14 residues. CDR3 amino acids: CAWSEGGSNEKLFF. In nucleotides, the CDR3 is TGTGCCTGGAGTGAGGGGGGGAGTAATGAAAAACTGTTTTTT. Full variable domain (missing parts from reference TRBV30 and TRBJ1-4): SQTIHQWPATLVQPVGSPLSLECTVEGTSNPNLYWYRQAAGRGLQLLFYSVGIGQISSEVPQNLSASRPQDRQFILSSKKLLLSDSGFYLCAWSEGGSNEKLFFGSGTQLSVL.

This clone was detected only once. The chain's CDR3 is CASSRLDLYGYTF. Here the CDR3 DNA reads TGTGCCAGCAGCAGACTCGACCTCTATGGCTACACCTTC. The J gene is TRBJ1-2, the V gene TRBV12-3 or TRBV12-4, with D uncertain. CDR3 length: 13 amino acids. V lost 6 bases and J 4 bases, leaving 12 bases between the germline ends.

The rearrangement joins TRBV2 to TRBJ1-2; maybe TRBD1 (5 bases). CDR1 and CDR2 (germline): SNHLY, FYNNEI. CDR3 size: 15 residues. V gave up 2 bases and J gave up 8 bases, with 18 bases separating them. CDR3 sequence: CASSEWDHRGGGYTF. For the CDR3, the DNA is TGTGCCAGCAGTGAATGGGATCATAGGGGTGGCGGCTACACCTTC.

This clone occurred once. The J gene is TRBJ2-3, the V gene TRBV4-3, with D possibly matching TRBD1 (5 bases). CDR1 is LGHNA and CDR2 is YSLEER in the germline V gene. This CDR3 has 14 residues. Trimming took off 0 bases at V and 4 bases at J, with 8 bases between the two ends. The CDR3 coding sequence is TGCGCCAGCAGCCAAGATATCAGGGCAGATACGCAGTATTTT. Translation gives CASSQDIRADTQYF.